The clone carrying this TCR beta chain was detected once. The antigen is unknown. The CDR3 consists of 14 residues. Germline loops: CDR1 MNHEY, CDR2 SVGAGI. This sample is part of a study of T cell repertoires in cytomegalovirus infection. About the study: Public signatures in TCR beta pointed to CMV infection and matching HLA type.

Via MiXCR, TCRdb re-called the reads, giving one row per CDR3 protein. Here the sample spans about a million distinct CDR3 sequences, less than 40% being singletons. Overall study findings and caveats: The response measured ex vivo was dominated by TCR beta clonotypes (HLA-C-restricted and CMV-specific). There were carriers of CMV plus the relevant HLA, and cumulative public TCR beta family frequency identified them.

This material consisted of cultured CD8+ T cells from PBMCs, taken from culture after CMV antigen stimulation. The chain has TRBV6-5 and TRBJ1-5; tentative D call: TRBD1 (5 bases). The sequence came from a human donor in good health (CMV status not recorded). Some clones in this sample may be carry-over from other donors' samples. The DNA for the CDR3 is TGTGCATCTCGACAGCTTTATAGCAATCAGCCCCAGCATTTT. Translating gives CASRQLYSNQPQHF.